A selection of T cell receptor beta chains follows, all from one sample in a study of CD8+CD57+ T cells in acquired aplastic anemia. A single record per CDR3 protein comes from TCRdb applying MiXCR to the reads. The sample shows more than 200,000 distinct CDR3 sequences, approximately 51% of them seen only once. Sequences were obtained from sorted CD4+, CD8+, or CD8+CD57+ T cells (not recorded which) from PBMCs. These receptors were collected from a human donor with aplastic anemia. The CDR3 runs from the conserved cysteine through the conserved F or W. D genes are given only for firm matches. Some rows mark clone size as missing; the rest say once, few, many or name a class of expanded clone.

d_gene	abundance	j_gene	v_gene	CDR3nt	CDR3aa
NA	NA	TRBJ1-1	TRBV10-3	TGTGCCATCAGTGAAAGGGAGGACACTGAAGCTTTCTTT	CAISEREDTEAFF
NA	many	TRBJ1-1	TRBV7-9	TGTGCCAGCAGCTTAGGAAAGGGGGTGAACACTGAAGCTTTCTTT	CASSLGKGVNTEAFF
TRBD1	NA	TRBJ2-7	TRBV19	TGTGCCAGTACCAGTGGGCGACAGGGGGGGGAAGAGCAGTACTTC	CASTSGRQGGEEQYF
NA	many	TRBJ2-3	TRBV12-3/TRBV12-4	TGTGCCAGCAGTTTAGGGTCTCTGGCGGACGTGAATACGCAGTATTTT	CASSLGSLADVNTQYF
NA	few	TRBJ1-1	TRBV19	TGTGCCAGTAGTCTGAAGACCCCGAACACTGAAGCTTTCTTT	CASSLKTPNTEAFF
TRBD1	many	TRBJ1-1	TRBV5-1	TGCGCCAGCAGCTTGGAGGGACAGGGCACTGAAGCTTTCTTT	CASSLEGQGTEAFF
TRBD1	many	TRBJ1-2	TRBV5-1	TGCGCCAGCAGCTTGGGGACAGGGATTATCTATGGCTACACCTTC	CASSLGTGIIYGYTF
TRBD1	NA	TRBJ2-1	TRBV12-3/TRBV12-4	TGTGCCAGCAGTTTAGGGGCGACTTTGCGGACAGGAGCCTACAATGAGCAGTTCTTC	CASSLGATLRTGAYNEQFF
NA	NA	TRBJ1-2	TRBV19	TGTGCCAGTAGTATAGATCGGGAACACTATGGCTACACCTTC	CASSIDREHYGYTF
NA	few	TRBJ1-2	TRBV12-3/TRBV12-4	TGTGCCAGCAGGACACAGGGAGGTGGCCACACCTTC	CASRTQGGGHTF
TRBD1	NA	TRBJ2-7	TRBV5-6	TGTGCCAGCAGCCCCCGGAATGGACAGGCGTTCGAGCAGTACTTC	CASSPRNGQAFEQYF
NA	many	TRBJ2-3	TRBV10-2	TGCGCCAGCAGTATCGGTGCAAGCACAGATACGCAGTATTTT	CASSIGASTDTQYF
NA	NA	TRBJ1-2	TRBV15	TGTGCCACCAGCAGAGGCGGGACCGATGGCTACACCTTC	CATSRGGTDGYTF
NA	NA	TRBJ1-1	TRBV9	TGTGCCAGCAGCGTATCGCTCAGGGGCGCTGAAGCTTTCTTT	CASSVSLRGAEAFF
TRBD1	NA	TRBJ1-2	TRBV7-9	TGTGCCAGCAGCTCGGGGACAGGGGCGGGCTATGGCTACACCTTC	CASSSGTGAGYGYTF
NA	many	TRBJ2-5	TRBV18	TGTGCCAGCTCACTAACCGGGACGGAGCAAGAGACCCAGTACTTC	CASSLTGTEQETQYF
TRBD1	few	TRBJ1-2	TRBV6-1	TGTGCCAGCAGTGAATCCGGGACAGGGGGTACTGGCTACACCTTC	CASSESGTGGTGYTF
NA	many	TRBJ1-6	TRBV6-5	TGTGCCAGCAGCTCAGGGAGGCCACCCCTCCACTTT	CASSSGRPPLHF
TRBD1	NA	TRBJ1-1	TRBV9	TGTGCCAGCAGCGTAGGACAGGGAGCCGCTGAAGCTTTCTTT	CASSVGQGAAEAFF
NA	many	TRBJ2-1	TRBV20-1	TGCAGTGCTACCGGTGGCGAGGATGAGCAGTTCTTC	CSATGGEDEQFF
NA	NA	TRBJ1-2	TRBV2	TGTGCCAGCAGTGAGGCCAGCAGGGGCTACACCTTC	CASSEASRGYTF
NA	many	TRBJ1-4	TRBV12-3/TRBV12-4	TGTGCCAGCAGTTTTGAGGTTCCAGGGGAAAAACTGTTTTTT	CASSFEVPGEKLFF
TRBD2	once	TRBJ2-3	TRBV10-3	TGTGCCAGCAGGATAGCGGGGGGACCAGATACGCAGTATTTT	CASRIAGGPDTQYF
NA	many	TRBJ2-3	TRBV2	TGTGCCAGCAGTCCCTTCCAGGGAGCAGATACGCAGTATTTT	CASSPFQGADTQYF
NA	many	TRBJ2-7	TRBV7-9	TGTGCCAGCAGCTTAGGGCAGGTCTACGAGCAGTACTTC	CASSLGQVYEQYF
NA	many	TRBJ2-1	TRBV20-1	TGCAGTGCTAGGATGGACAATGAGCAGTTCTTC	CSARMDNEQFF
NA	NA	TRBJ1-6	TRBV10-3	TGTGCCATCAGTGAGTCCAGGGACCGAAATTCACCCCTCCACTTT	CAISESRDRNSPLHF
NA	NA	TRBJ2-5	TRBV5-1	TGCGCCAGCAGCGCTGATGATACCCAGTACTTC	CASSADDTQYF
TRBD1	few	TRBJ1-3	TRBV5-1	TGCGCCAGCAGCTTGGCCGGGGGACAGGCTCTTAGAAGTGGAAACACCATATATTTT	CASSLAGGQALRSGNTIYF
TRBD1	many	TRBJ1-6	TRBV19	TGTGCCAGTAGTCCGGGACAGCTGGGGGATGATTCACCCCTCCACTTT	CASSPGQLGDDSPLHF
NA	NA	TRBJ2-7	TRBV7-6	TGTGCCAGCAGCTTAGCTATGGGCGAGCAGTACTTC	CASSLAMGEQYF
TRBD2	NA	TRBJ2-1	TRBV20-1	TGCAGTGCTACCTCTGGACTAGCGGAGGGTCGAGGTGAGCAGTTCTTC	CSATSGLAEGRGEQFF
TRBD2	few	TRBJ2-3	TRBV9	TGTGCCAGCAGCGTAGTGGGGAGCGGGGCTAGCACAGATACGCAGTATTTT	CASSVVGSGASTDTQYF
NA	NA	TRBJ2-1	TRBV7-3	TGTGCCAGCAGCCAAATGGGGGCCGGAGAGACCCAGTTCTTC	CASSQMGAGETQFF
TRBD1	many	TRBJ2-7	TRBV5-5	TGTGCCAGCAGCTTGGCCCCCGTGACAGGGCCCTCCTACGAGCAGTACTTC	CASSLAPVTGPSYEQYF
NA	NA	TRBJ1-2	TRBV5-5	TGTGCCAGCAGCCACCAAGCTAACTATGGCTACACCTTC	CASSHQANYGYTF
TRBD1	NA	TRBJ2-5	TRBV5-1	TGCGCCAGCAGCCTGGACAGGAATAGCAATCAGCCCCAGTACTTC	CASSLDRNSNQPQYF
NA	NA	TRBJ1-4	TRBV7-2	TGTGCCAGCAGCCCAAGGGGACTAGCGGGGGCTAATGAAAAACTGTTTTTT	CASSPRGLAGANEKLFF
NA	many	TRBJ2-7	TRBV5-8	TGTGCCAGCAGCCCCCGAGGAGGTTCTATTCTATACGAGCAGTACTTC	CASSPRGGSILYEQYF
NA	many	TRBJ2-1	TRBV7-3	TGTGCCAGCAGCCTAGGCCCGGAACCCTCCTACAATGAGCAGTTCTTC	CASSLGPEPSYNEQFF
NA	many	TRBJ2-3	TRBV7-3	TGTGCCAGCAGCTTAAGGGCAGGCACAGATACGCAGTATTTT	CASSLRAGTDTQYF